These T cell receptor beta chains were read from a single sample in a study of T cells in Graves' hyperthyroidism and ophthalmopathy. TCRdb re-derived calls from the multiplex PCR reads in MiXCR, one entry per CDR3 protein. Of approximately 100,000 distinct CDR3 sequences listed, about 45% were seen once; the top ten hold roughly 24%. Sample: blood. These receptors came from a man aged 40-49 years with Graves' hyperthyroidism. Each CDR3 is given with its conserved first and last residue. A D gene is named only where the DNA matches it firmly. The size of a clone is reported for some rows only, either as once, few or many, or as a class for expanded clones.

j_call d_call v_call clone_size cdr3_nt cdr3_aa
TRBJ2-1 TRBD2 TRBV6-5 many TGTGCCAGCAGCCGCCCGACTAGCGGGAGCGATGAGCAGTTCTTC CASSRPTSGSDEQFF
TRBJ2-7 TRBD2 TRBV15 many TGTGCCACCAGCTTCAGCGAGCGGGGTATCTACGAGCAGTACTTC CATSFSERGIYEQYF
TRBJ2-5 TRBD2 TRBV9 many TGTGCCAGCAGCGGGGGGGGGATCAGCGAGACCCAGTACTTC CASSGGGISETQYF
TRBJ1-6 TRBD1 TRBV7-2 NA TGTGCCAGCAGCCCTTGGGACAGGGGAGGTTCACCCCTCCACTTT CASSPWDRGGSPLHF
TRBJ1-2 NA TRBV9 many TGTGCCAGCAGCTCCCAGGAACTGCGGGGTGGCTACACCTTC CASSSQELRGGYTF
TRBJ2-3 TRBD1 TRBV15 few TGTGCCACCAGCAGAGATGGACAGGGGGCGGTAATCACAGATACGCAGTATTTT CATSRDGQGAVITDTQYF
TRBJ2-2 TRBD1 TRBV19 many TGTGCCAGTAGTATCGGGCACAGGGGATGGAACACCGGGGAGCTGTTTTTT CASSIGHRGWNTGELFF
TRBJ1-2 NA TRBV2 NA TGTGCCAGCTCACAATCAGGGGAGGGCTACACCTTC CASSQSGEGYTF
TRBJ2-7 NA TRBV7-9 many TGTGCCAGCAGCCAGGGAGTCGAGCAGTACTTC CASSQGVEQYF
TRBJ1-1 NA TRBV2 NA TGTGCCAGCAGAAGGACGGAACCTGAAGCTTTCTTT CASRRTEPEAFF
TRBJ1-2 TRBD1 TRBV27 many TGTGCCAGCAGTTTATCGGGACAGGTCCATGGCTACACCTTC CASSLSGQVHGYTF
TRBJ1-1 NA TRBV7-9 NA TGTGCCAGCAGCTTACAGGTTGGAGCTTTCTTT CASSLQVGAFF
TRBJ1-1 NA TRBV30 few TGTGCCTGGGTCTACGGACGAAGCTTTGAAGCTTTCTTT CAWVYGRSFEAFF
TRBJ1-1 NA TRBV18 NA TGTGCCAGCTCACCACCGGGCTTGGTCACTGAAGCTTTCTTT CASSPPGLVTEAFF
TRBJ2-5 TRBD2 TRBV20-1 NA TGCAGTGCAAATAGCGGGAGCGGGGAGACCCAGTACTTC CSANSGSGETQYF
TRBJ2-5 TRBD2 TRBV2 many TGTGCCAGCAGTGAACGACTAGCGGGCCAAGAGACCCAGTACTTC CASSERLAGQETQYF
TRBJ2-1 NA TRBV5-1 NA TGCGCCAGCAGCTACGTGTGGGGGCACAATGAGCAGTTCTTC CASSYVWGHNEQFF
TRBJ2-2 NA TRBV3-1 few TGTGCCAGCAGCCAAACGGTAAACACCGGGGAGCTGTTTTTT CASSQTVNTGELFF
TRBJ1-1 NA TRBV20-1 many TGCAGTGCTAGAGTCCGGGTAGAAGCTTTCTTT CSARVRVEAFF
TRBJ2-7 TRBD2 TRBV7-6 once TGTGCCAGCAGCAAATCTAGCGGCCCCTACGAGCAGTACTTC CASSKSSGPYEQYF
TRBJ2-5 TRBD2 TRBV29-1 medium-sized TGCAGCGTTGCGGGGGTGACTAGCGGGAGTGAGACCCAGTACTTC CSVAGVTSGSETQYF
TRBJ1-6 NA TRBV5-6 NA TGTGCCAGCACCCTGGGGGGTGGTCGCCAATTT CASTLGGGRQF
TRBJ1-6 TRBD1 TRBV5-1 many TGCGCCAGCAGCCAAGGACAGGGGACTTCACCCCTCCACTTT CASSQGQGTSPLHF
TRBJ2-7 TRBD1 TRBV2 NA TGTGCCAGCGAGGGTACAGGGGGGTTCGAACAGTACTTC CASEGTGGFEQYF
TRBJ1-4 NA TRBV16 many TGTGCCAGCAGCCAAGGGACGGGTGAAAAACTGTTTTTT CASSQGTGEKLFF
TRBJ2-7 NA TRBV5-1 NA TGCGCCAGCAGCTTTGCCGGGGTGACATTCGACGAGCGGTACTTC CASSFAGVTFDERYF
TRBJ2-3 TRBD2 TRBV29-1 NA TGCAGCGCGGTACTAGCGGGAGTGTCAGATACGCAGTATTTT CSAVLAGVSDTQYF
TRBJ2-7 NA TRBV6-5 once TGTGCCAGCAGCGGGAGTGGGCAGTACTTC CASSGSGQYF
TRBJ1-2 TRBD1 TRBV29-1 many TGCAGCTCTGGACAGGGAGGTGGCTACACCTTC CSSGQGGGYTF
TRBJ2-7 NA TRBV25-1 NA TGTGCAGTGCTAGAGGTGACTCCCTTC CAVLEVTPF
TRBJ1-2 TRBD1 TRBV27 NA TGTGCCAGCCGAGACAGGGGCGATTATGGCTACACCTTC CASRDRGDYGYTF
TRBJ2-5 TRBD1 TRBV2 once TGTGCCAGCAGATTCGACAGGGGGCGCGGGGAGACCCAGTACTTC CASRFDRGRGETQYF
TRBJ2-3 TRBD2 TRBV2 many TGTGCCAGCAGTTCGGGAGGCGCTAGCACAGATACGCAGTATTTT CASSSGGASTDTQYF
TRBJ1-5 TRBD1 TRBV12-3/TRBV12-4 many TGTGCCAGCAGCCCAGGACAGGTGGCCCAGCCCCAGCATTTT CASSPGQVAQPQHF
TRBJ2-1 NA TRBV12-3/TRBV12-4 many TGTGCCAGCAGTTTGAACAGGTGGAATGAGCAGTTCTTC CASSLNRWNEQFF
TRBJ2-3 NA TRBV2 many TGTGCCAGCGCCCGGGACAGCACAGATACGCAGTATTTT CASARDSTDTQYF
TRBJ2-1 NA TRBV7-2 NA TGTGCCAGCAGATATTGGGCAGGCCATGAGCAGTTCTTC CASRYWAGHEQFF
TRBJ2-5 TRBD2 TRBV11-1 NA TGTGCCTGGGGGGGGGATGGCAGTCCACAAGAGACCCAGTACTTC CAWGGDGSPQETQYF
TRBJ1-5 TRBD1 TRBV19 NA TGTGCCAGTAGTATCAACGGAGGGGGCCTCCCAGTATCCCAGCATTTT CASSINGGGLPVSQHF
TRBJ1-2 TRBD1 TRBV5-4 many TGTGCCAGCAGCCCGACGACAGGGTCAAAAAACTATGGCTACACCTTC CASSPTTGSKNYGYTF
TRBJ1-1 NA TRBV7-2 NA TGTGCCAGCAGCGTACAGGAGGCGACTGAAGCTTTCTTT CASSVQEATEAFF
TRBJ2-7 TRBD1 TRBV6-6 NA TGTGCCAGCACCAGACAGGGGGCCTCCACCTACGAGCAGTACTTC CASTRQGASTYEQYF